What follows describes a single TCR beta chain. The antigen remains unidentified. These data belong to a study of shared clonotypes between healthy human individuals. Germline CDR1 MNHEY, CDR2 SVGAGI. Trimming stripped 7 bases from V and 3 bases from J, with 13 bases between. This CDR3 spans 14 amino acids. Findings and limits, study-wide: Estimated richness was generally greater in naive than memory subsets.

Genomic DNA from each subset was divided evenly over several immunoSEQ plates. TCRdb's table, derived via immunoSEQ multiplex PCR, lists solely in-frame clones and lacks some. This sample has some 1 million clones, with 70% to 80% found just once. This TCR was recovered from a man younger than 35 in good health. The chain is built from TRBV6-5 and TRBJ1-5; tentatively, D is TRBD1 (5 bases). The sequencing sample was made of memory CD4+ T cells sorted from blood. As for subset: CD45RA-negative fraction. The CDR3 reads CASNRDRYNQPQHF. CDR3 DNA: TGTGCCAGCAACCGCGACAGATACAATCAGCCCCAGCATTTT.